This is a list of T cell receptor beta chains from one sample in a study of PD-1 blockade in classical Hodgkin lymphoma. Assay: immunoSEQ multiplex PCR; the TCRdb copy retains only in-frame clones and omits some. There are around 18,000 clones in the sample; roughly three quarters occur only once, and around 2.7% lies in the top ten. Sequenced material: CD4+ T cells from blood, taken before the fourth cycle of nivolumab. Receptor source: a human donor with classical Hodgkin lymphoma. Both conserved end residues are part of each CDR3. The D gene is left open where the match is weak. Where a row states a size, it is once, few, many or the class of an expanded clone; other rows omit it.

d_gene,abundance,v_gene,j_gene,CDR3aa,CDR3nt
.,.,TRBV5-4,TRBJ2-7,CASSFGGDYEQYF,TGTGCCAGCAGCTTTGGCGGGGACTACGAGCAGTACTTC
.,few,TRBV14,TRBJ1-1,CASSLITSRTEAFF,TGTGCCAGCAGCTTGATAACGAGTCGGACTGAAGCTTTCTTT
TRBD1,once,TRBV6-6,TRBJ2-7,CASREGTGNKYEQYF,TGTGCCAGCAGAGAAGGGACAGGGAACAAATACGAGCAGTACTTC
TRBD2,once,TRBV4-3,TRBJ2-1,CASSQGASGGAYNEQFF,TGCGCCAGCAGCCAAGGTGCTAGCGGGGGGGCTTACAATGAGCAGTTCTTC
.,.,TRBV5-4,TRBJ2-1,CASSLEDLSYNEQFF,TGTGCCAGCAGCTTGGAAGACCTGTCGTACAATGAGCAGTTCTTC
.,.,TRBV4-3,TRBJ2-1,CASSLPGLRTYNEQFF,TGCGCCAGCAGCCTGCCAGGGCTACGGACCTACAATGAGCAGTTCTTC
.,.,TRBV6-5,TRBJ1-1,CASSKFRDGNTEAFF,TGTGCCAGCAGTAAGTTCCGTGACGGGAACACTGAAGCTTTCTTT
TRBD2,.,TRBV5-4,TRBJ2-5,CAPGVGGKQETQYF,TGTGCCCCGGGGGTGGGGGGGAAACAAGAGACCCAGTACTTC
.,.,TRBV10-1,TRBJ2-3,CASVSLITDTQYF,TGCGCCAGCGTTTCCCTTATCACAGATACGCAGTATTTT
.,.,TRBV18,TRBJ2-1,CASSPIGTMGNEQFF,TGTGCCAGCTCACCGATCGGGACCATGGGGAATGAGCAGTTCTTC
TRBD2,.,TRBV6-5,TRBJ2-3,CASRSGRVSTDTQYF,TGTGCCAGCCGTAGCGGGAGGGTTAGCACAGATACGCAGTATTTT
TRBD1,.,TRBV10-3,TRBJ1-4,CATNPQGAPNEKLFF,TGTGCCACCAACCCGCAGGGGGCCCCCAATGAAAAACTGTTTTTT
TRBD2,.,TRBV5-1,TRBJ2-1,CASSSKEAGALFF,TGCGCCAGCAGCTCAAAGGAAGCGGGAGCACTGTTCTTC
.,.,TRBV30,TRBJ1-6,CAWSQGRGRYNSPLHF,TGTGCCTGGAGCCAAGGGAGAGGGAGGTATAATTCACCCCTCCACTTT
.,.,TRBV7-2,TRBJ2-1,CASSLEQGSYNEQFF,TGTGCCAGCAGCTTAGAACAGGGCTCCTACAATGAGCAGTTCTTC
.,.,TRBV20-1,TRBJ2-3,CSASADTQYF,TGCAGTGCTAGTGCAGATACGCAGTATTTT
TRBD1,.,TRBV30,TRBJ2-2,CAWRQDRVPGELFF,TGTGCCTGGAGGCAGGACAGGGTTCCCGGGGAGCTGTTTTTT
.,few,TRBV7-3,TRBJ1-4,CASSLTGGYGEKLFF,TGTGCCAGCAGCTTAACAGGGGGGTATGGTGAAAAACTGTTTTTT